This entry features one TCR beta chain sequence. Its antigen is not yet known. Per-base qualities were not stored, and no clone one base away is much larger. These data originate in a study of T cell responses to AZD1222 COVID-19 vaccine (dated by TCRdb to the early 2020s). For the study in its entirety: AZD1222 recipients whose second dose came at about 4 weeks and those whose second dose came at about 12 weeks were combined into one group, since spike-specific TCR depth and breadth did not differ between the two schedules. A total of under 250 trial participants underwent TCR sequencing, of whom some 200 had received two doses of AZD1222 and about 25 had received two doses of the MenACWY control vaccine. Enrollment into the trials was organized by age into subgroups of 18-55, 56-69 and 70-plus years, and those subgroups contained roughly 150, 30 and 60 TCR-sequenced participants, respectively.

The time point label, read with the paper, signifies: baseline before first vaccination. Samples from vaccinated people were obtained from the UK trials COV001 and COV002, which included a single-blind randomized controlled phase 2/3 trial of AZD1222 (ChAdOx1 nCoV-19) in healthy adults. For TCRbeta chain sequencing, PBMC samples from trial participants were taken at day 0 and at day 28 after the second dose. The paper as a whole reports these results and caveats: The whole spike protein was spanned by vaccine-associated CD4 TCRs, and dominant responses were seen in regions 160-218 and 743-854. In the small 56-69-year group, the increase in depth fell short of significance, most likely because of low power. Conclusions about previously exposed vaccinees are limited because only six or seven AZD1222 recipients were SARS-CoV-2 seropositive at baseline. A significant rise in spike-specific TCR breadth and depth was observed after two AZD1222 doses relative to day 0 and relative to MenACWY recipients. Epitopes outside the regions mutated in the B.1.351 and B.1.1.7 variants were reportedly recognized by nearly half of the unique spike-specific TCRs. Because no day 14 peak-response samples were available, the repertoires could be characterized only after the peak T cell response. Participants were mostly white British, with more females than males. The authors suggested clonal diversity may have been underestimated.

The CDR3 regions of human TCRbeta chains were subjected to immunosequencing. The published analysis was carried out like this. TCRs in the repertoires were compared against a reference library of SARS-CoV-2-specific TCRs that had been generated with the MIRA antigen-specificity platform. Breadth was defined as the fraction of unique TCRs that were SARS-CoV-2-associated, and depth was defined as the fraction of total T cells that were SARS-CoV-2-associated. Using the MIRA data, each spike-specific TCR was mapped to the spike region that the TCR reacts to and placed in a CD4 or CD8 class. Log10-transformed breadth and depth values were compared by one-way ANOVA with Sidak's multiple comparisons tests. TCRdb retrieved this table from immuneACCESS and kept in-frame rearrangements only. Not all clones are present; in checked studies, unresolved V genes account for under half, and no reason is known for the remainder. The V and J calls and clone size come from that table; D and trimming were worked out from the DNA. The sample records over 150,000 clones, just over 90% of which are singletons. Less than 1.6% of the sample is held by the ten biggest clonotypes.

This specimen was peripheral blood, taken on day 0 of AZD1222 vaccination. This TCR was sampled from an adult in good health.

The CDR3 is CASSRTAGTEAFF. At the DNA level, the sequence is TGTGCCAGCAGCCGCACAGCGGGGACTGAAGCTTTCTTT. Here the chain combines TRBV12-3 or TRBV12-4 and TRBJ1-1, with the D gene uncertain. V was cut back by 6 bases and J by 5 bases, leaving a gap of 13 bases between them. From its cysteine to its phenylalanine, the CDR3 spans 13 amino acids. Of the read, only the CDR3 DNA is kept; its 39 bases are in frame from base 1.